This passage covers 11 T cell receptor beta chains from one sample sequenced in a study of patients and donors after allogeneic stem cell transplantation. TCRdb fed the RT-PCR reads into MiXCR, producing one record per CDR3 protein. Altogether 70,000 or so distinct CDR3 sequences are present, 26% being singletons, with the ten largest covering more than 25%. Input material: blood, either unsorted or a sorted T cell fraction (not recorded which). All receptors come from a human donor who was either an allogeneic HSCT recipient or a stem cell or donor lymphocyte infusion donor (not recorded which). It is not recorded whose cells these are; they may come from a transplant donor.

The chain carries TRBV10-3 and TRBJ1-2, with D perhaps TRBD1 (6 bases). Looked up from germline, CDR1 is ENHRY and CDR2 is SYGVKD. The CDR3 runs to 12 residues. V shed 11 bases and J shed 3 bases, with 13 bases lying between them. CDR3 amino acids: CAVQGLDYGYTF. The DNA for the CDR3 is TGTGCCGTACAGGGTTTGGACTATGGCTACACCTTC.

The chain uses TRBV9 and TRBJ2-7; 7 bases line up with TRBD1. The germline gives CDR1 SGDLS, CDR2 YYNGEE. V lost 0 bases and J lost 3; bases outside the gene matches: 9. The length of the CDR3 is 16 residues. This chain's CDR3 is CASSVGVEGARYEQYF. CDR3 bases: TGTGCCAGCAGCGTAGGTGTCGAGGGGGCGCGCTACGAGCAGTACTTC.

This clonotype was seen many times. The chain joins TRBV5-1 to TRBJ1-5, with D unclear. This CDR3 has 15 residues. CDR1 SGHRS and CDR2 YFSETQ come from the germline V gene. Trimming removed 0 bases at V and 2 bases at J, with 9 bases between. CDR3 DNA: TGCGCCAGCAGCTTGGCCGGAGAAGGCAATCAGCCCCAGCATTTT. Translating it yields CASSLAGEGNQPQHF.

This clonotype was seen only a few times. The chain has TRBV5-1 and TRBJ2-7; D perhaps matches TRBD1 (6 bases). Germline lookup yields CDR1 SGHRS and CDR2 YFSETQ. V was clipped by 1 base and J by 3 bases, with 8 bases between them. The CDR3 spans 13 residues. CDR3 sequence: CASSLTGNYEQYF. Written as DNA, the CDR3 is TGCGCCAGCAGCTTGACAGGGAACTACGAGCAGTACTTC.

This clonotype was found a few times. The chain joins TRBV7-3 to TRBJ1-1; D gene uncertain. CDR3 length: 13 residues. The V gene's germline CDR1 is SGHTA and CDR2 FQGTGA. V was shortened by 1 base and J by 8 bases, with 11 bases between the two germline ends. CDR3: CASSLRPKEEAFF. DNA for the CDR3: TGTGCCAGCAGCTTAAGGCCTAAAGAGGAAGCTTTCTTT.

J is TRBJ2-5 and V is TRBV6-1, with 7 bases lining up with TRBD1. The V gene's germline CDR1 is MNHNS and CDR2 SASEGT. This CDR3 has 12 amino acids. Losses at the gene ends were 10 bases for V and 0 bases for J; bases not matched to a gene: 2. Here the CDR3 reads CATGQDQETQYF. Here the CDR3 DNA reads TGTGCCACCGGACAGGACCAAGAGACCCAGTACTTC.

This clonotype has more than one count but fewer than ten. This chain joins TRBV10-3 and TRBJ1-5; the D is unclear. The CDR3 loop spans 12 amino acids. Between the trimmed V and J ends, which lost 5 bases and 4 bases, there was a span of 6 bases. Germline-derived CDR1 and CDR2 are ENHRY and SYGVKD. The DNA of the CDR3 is TGTGCCATCAGTCGAGGAAATCAGCCCCAGCATTTT. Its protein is CAISRGNQPQHF.

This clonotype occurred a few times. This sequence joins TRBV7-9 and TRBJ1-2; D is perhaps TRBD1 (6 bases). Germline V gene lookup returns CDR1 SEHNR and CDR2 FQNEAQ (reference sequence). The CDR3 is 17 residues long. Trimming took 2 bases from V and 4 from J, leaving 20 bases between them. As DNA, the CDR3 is TGTGCCAGCAGCTTAAAGGTTTTTCGGGGGGGCTTCTATGGCTACACCTTC. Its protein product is CASSLKVFRGGFYGYTF.

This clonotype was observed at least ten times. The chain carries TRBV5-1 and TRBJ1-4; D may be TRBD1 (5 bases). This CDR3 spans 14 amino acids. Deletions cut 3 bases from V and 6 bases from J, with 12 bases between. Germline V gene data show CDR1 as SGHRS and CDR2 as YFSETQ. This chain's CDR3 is CASSSGTRDEKLFF. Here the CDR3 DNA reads TGCGCCAGCAGCTCCGGGACGAGGGATGAAAAACTGTTTTTT.

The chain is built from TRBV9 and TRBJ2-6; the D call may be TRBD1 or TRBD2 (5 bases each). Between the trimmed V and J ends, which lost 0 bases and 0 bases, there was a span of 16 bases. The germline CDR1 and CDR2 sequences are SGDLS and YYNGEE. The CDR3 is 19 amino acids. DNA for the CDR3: TGTGCCAGCAGCGTAGAAGTCCGAGCAGGGAGCTCTGGGGCCAACGTCCTGACTTTC. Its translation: CASSVEVRAGSSGANVLTF.

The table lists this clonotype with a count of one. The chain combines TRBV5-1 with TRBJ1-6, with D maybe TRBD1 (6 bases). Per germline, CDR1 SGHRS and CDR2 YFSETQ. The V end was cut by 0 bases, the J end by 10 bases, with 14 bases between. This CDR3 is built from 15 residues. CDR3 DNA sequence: TGCGCCAGCAGCTTGGGAATCACAGGGTACTCACCCCTCCACTTT. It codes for CASSLGITGYSPLHF.